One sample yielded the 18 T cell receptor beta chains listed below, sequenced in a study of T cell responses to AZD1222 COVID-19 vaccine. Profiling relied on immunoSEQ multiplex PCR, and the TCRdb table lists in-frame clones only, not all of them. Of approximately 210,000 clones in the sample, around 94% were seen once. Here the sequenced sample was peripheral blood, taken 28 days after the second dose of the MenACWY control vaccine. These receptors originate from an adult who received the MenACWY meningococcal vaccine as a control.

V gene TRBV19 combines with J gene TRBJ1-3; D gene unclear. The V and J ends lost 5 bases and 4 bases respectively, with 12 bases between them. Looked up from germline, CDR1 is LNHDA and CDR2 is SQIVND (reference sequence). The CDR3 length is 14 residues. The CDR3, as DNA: TGTGCCAGTAGTGCGGACTCGACAGGAAACACCATATATTTT. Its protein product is CASSADSTGNTIYF.

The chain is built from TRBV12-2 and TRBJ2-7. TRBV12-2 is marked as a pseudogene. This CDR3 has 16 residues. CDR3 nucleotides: TGTGCAAGTCGCTTAGAGACACTGTCCTCGGGCTACGAGCAGTACTTC. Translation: CASRLETLSSGYEQYF.

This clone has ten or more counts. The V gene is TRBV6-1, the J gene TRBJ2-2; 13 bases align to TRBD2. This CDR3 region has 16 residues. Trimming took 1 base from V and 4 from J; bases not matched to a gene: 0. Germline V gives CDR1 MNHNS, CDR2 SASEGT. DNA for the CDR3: TGTGCCAGCAGTGAAGGGACTAGCGGGGGCACCGGGGAGCTGTTTTTT. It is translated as CASSEGTSGGTGELFF.

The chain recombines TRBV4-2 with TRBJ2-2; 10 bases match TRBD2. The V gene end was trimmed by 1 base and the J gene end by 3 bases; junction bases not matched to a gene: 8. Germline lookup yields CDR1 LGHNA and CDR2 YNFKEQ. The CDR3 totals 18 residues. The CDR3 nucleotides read TGTGCCAGCAGCCAAGGGCTAGCGGGGGCTGGGGACACCGGGGAGCTGTTTTTT. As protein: CASSQGLAGAGDTGELFF.

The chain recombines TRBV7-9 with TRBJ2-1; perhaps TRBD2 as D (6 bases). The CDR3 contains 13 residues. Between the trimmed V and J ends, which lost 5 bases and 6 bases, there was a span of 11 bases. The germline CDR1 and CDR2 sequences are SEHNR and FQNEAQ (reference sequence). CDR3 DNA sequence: TGTGCCAGCAGCCAAGGGACTTTCAATGAGCAGTTCTTC. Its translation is CASSQGTFNEQFF.

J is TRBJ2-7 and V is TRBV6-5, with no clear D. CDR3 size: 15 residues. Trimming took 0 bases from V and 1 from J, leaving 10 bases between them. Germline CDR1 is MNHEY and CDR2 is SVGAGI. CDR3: CASSYSPTGSYEQYF. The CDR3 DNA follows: TGTGCCAGCAGTTACTCCCCAACCGGTTCCTACGAGCAGTACTTC.

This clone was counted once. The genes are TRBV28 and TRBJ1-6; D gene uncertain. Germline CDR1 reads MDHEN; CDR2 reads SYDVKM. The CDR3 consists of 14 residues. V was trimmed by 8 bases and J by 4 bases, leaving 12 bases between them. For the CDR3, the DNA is TGTGCCAGCTCCGGTTCGGAGTATAATTCACCCCTCCACTTT. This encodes CASSGSEYNSPLHF.

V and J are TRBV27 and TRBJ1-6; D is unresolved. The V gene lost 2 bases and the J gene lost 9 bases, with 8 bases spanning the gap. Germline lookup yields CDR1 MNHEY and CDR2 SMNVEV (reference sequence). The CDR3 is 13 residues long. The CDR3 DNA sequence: TGTGCCAGCAGTTTAACCGTCAGTTCACCCCTCCACTTT. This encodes CASSLTVSSPLHF.

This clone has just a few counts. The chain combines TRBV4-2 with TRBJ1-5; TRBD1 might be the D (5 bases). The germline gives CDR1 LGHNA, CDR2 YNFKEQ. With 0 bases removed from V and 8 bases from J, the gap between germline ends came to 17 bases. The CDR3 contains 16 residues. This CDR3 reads CASSQDFGGQGEPQHF. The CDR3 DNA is TGTGCCAGCAGCCAAGATTTTGGTGGCCAGGGTGAGCCCCAGCATTTT.

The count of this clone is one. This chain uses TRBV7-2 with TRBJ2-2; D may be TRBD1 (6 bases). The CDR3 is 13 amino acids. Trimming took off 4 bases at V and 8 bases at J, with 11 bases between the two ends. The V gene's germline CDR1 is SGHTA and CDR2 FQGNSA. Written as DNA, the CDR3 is TGTGCCAGCAGCTCACAGGGTTCGGGGGAGCTGTTTTTT. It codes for CASSSQGSGELFF.

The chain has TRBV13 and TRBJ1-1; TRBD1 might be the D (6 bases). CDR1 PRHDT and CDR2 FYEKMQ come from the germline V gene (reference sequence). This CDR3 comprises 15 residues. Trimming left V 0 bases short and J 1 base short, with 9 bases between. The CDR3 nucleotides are TGTGCCAGCAGCTTAGGGGCAGGGGAGAACACTGAAGCTTTCTTT. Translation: CASSLGAGENTEAFF.

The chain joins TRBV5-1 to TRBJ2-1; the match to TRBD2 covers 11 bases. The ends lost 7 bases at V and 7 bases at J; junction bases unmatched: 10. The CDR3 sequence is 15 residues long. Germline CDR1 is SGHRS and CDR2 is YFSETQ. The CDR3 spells CASGAGLAGGNEQFF. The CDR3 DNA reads TGCGCCAGCGGGGCCGGACTAGCGGGTGGGAATGAGCAGTTCTTC.

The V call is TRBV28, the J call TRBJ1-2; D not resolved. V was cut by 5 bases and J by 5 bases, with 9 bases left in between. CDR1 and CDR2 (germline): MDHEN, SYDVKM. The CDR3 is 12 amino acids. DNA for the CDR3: TGTGCCAGCAGTCCCGACAAGTATGGCTACACCTTC. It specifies CASSPDKYGYTF.

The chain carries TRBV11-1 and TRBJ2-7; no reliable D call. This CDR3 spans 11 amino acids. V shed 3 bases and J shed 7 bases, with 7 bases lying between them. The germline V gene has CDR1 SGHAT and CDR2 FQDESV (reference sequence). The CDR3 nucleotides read TGTGCCAGCAGCTTGGCGCAAGAGCAGTACTTC. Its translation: CASSLAQEQYF.

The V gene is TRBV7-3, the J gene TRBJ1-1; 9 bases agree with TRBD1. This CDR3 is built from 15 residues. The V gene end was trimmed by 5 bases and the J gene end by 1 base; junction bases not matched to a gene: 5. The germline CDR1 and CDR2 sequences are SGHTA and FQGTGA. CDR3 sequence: CASSRTGGTNTEAFF. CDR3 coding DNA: TGTGCCAGCAGCCGAACAGGGGGCACGAACACTGAAGCTTTCTTT.

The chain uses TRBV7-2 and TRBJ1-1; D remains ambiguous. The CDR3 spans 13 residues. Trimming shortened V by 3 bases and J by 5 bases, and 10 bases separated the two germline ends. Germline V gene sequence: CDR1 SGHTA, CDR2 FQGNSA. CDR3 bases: TGTGCCAGCAGCTTGTTGGGGAGGACTGAAGCTTTCTTT. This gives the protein CASSLLGRTEAFF. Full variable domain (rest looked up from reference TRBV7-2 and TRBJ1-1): GAGVSQSPSNKVTEKGKDVELRCDPISGHTALYWYRQSLGQGLEFLIYFQGNSAPDKSGLPSDRFSAERTGGSVSTLTIQRTQQEDSAVYLCASSLLGRTEAFFGQGTRLTVV.

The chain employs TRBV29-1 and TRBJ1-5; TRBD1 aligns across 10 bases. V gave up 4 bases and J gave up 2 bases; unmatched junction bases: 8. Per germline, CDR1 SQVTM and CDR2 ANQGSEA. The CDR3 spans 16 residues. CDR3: CSVGGTGVGGNQPQHF. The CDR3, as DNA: TGCAGCGTTGGCGGGACAGGGGTTGGAGGCAATCAGCCCCAGCATTTT.

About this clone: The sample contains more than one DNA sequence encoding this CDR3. CDR3 protein: CASSPDRNYGYTF. In DNA, the CDR3 is TGTGCCAGCTCACCTGACAGAAACTATGGCTACACCTTC. The chain uses TRBV18 and TRBJ1-2; D perhaps matches TRBD1 (5 bases). In germline, CDR1 is KGHSH, CDR2 LQKENI. The CDR3 consists of 13 residues. Deletions cut 3 bases from V and 2 bases from J, with 7 bases between.